In its sample, the clone carrying this T cell receptor beta chain was seen a few times. The antigen remains undetermined. These data are taken from a study of identifying expanded T cells in peripheral blood. Broader study findings: Clone count variance between approximately two-week samples rose with total template count. About 1.2 clones differed between technical replicates, versus approximately 17 and 20 over time.

Collection occurred without any documented infections or immune events in donors. Germline loops: CDR1 SGHTA, CDR2 FQGNSA. Germline trimming cut 2 bases from V and 7 bases from J; bases unmatched to any gene: 6. The CDR3 length is 14 residues. Produced via immunoSEQ multiplex PCR; TCRdb's table is partial and in-frame only. The top ten hold 3% to 3.5% of the sample, which has 120,000 or so clones, around 84% seen once. Sequenced sample: blood. This receptor was taken from a person aged 18 to 69 in good health. J is TRBJ1-2 and V is TRBV7-2; the match to TRBD1 covers 8 bases. Written as DNA, the CDR3 is TGTGCCAGCAGCTTACAGACAGGGGACAGTGGCTACACCTTC. Residues: CASSLQTGDSGYTF. Full variable domain (remainder filled in from reference TRBV7-2 and TRBJ1-2): GAGVSQSPSNKVTEKGKDVELRCDPISGHTALYWYRQSLGQGLEFLIYFQGNSAPDKSGLPSDRFSAERTGGSVSTLTIQRTQQEDSAVYLCASSLQTGDSGYTFGSGTRLTVV.